Below, 21 T cell receptor beta chains from the same sample are listed, as sequenced in a study of blood T cell repertoires in COVID-19 (dated by TCRdb to about 2020). Libraries were constructed by the immunoSEQ multiplex PCR assay. TCRdb carries this immuneACCESS record with in-frame sequences only. Its versions omit some clonotypes, under half of them owing to an unresolved V gene in the studies checked, with the rest unexplained. The sample records roughly 100,000 clones, approximately 77% of which are singletons. The biggest ten clones account for approximately 10% of the sample. Sequencing was performed on peripheral blood. The source is a woman older than 75 with acute or convalescent COVID-19.

The V and J genes are TRBV7-8 and TRBJ2-3, with 12 bases identical to TRBD1. This CDR3 contains 17 residues. Germline-derived CDR1 and CDR2 are SGHVS and FQNEAQ. V shed 5 bases, J shed 4 bases, and the junction held 10 bases outside the gene matches. The CDR3 spells CASSAHRDRGRPDTQYF. As DNA, the CDR3 is TGTGCCAGCAGCGCGCACCGGGACAGGGGGCGCCCAGATACGCAGTATTTT.

The chain recombines TRBV5-4 with TRBJ2-3, with 7 positions matching TRBD2. Losses at the gene ends were 3 bases for V and 4 bases for J; bases not matched to a gene: 11. The CDR3 is made up of 16 amino acids. Germline V gene data show CDR1 as SGHNT and CDR2 as YYREEE (reference sequence). The CDR3 bases are TGTGCCAGCAGCTCCGGACTAGGACCGGGTGCAGATACGCAGTATTTT. Residues: CASSSGLGPGADTQYF.

V and J are TRBV3-1 (or the pseudogene TRBV3-2) and TRBJ1-5; tentative D call: TRBD1 (5 bases). The CDR3 totals 14 residues. Trimming took 1 base from V and 6 from J, leaving 10 bases between them. The germline V gene has CDR1 LGHDT and CDR2 YNNKEL (reference sequence). CDR3 nucleotide sequence: TGTGCCAGCAGCCAAGCTGCGGGGGGTCAGCCCCAGCATTTT. It yields the protein CASSQAAGGQPQHF.

The chain links TRBV18 to TRBJ1-5, with TRBD1 as a possible D gene (5 bases). V was shortened by 6 bases and J by 5 bases, with 11 bases between the two germline ends. The CDR3 sequence is 13 residues long. Germline V lookup: CDR1 KGHSH, CDR2 LQKENI. The CDR3 spells CASSPGPYQPQHF. CDR3 coding DNA: TGTGCCAGCTCCCCAGGGCCGTATCAGCCCCAGCATTTT.

V usage is TRBV7-8 and J usage is TRBJ2-5; D perhaps matches TRBD2 (6 bases). With 5 bases removed from V and 2 bases from J, the gap between germline ends came to 21 bases. Germline CDR1 SGHVS, CDR2 FQNEAQ. The CDR3 runs to 17 residues. The CDR3 spells CASSATLVRGNQETQYF. In DNA form, the CDR3 reads TGTGCCAGCAGCGCGACCCTAGTCCGGGGGAATCAAGAGACCCAGTACTTC.

This clone was seen only a few times. The rearrangement joins TRBV10-2 to TRBJ1-2; TRBD1 is a possible D gene (6 bases). The V gene's germline CDR1 is WSHSY and CDR2 SAAADI. Trimming pared 5 bases from V and 2 bases from J, leaving 6 bases between. The CDR3 is 12 amino acids. This CDR3 is CASSTGNYGYTF. The CDR3 DNA reads TGCGCCAGCAGTACAGGGAACTATGGCTACACCTTC.

This chain connects TRBV21-1 to TRBJ2-1; TRBD1 is the table's D call and was not checked against the DNA. TRBV21-1 represents a pseudogene. The CDR3 contains 16 residues. The chain's CDR3 is CASRRRGTGGYNEQFF. The CDR3 region has the DNA TGTGCCAGCAGACGGCGGGGGACAGGGGGCTACAATGAGCAGTTCTTC.

J is TRBJ2-2 and V is TRBV30; 8 bases match TRBD2. With 0 bases clipped from V and 4 bases from J, the junction kept 7 bases outside the gene matches. Looked up from germline, CDR1 is GTSNPN and CDR2 is SVGIG (reference sequence). The CDR3 has 16 amino acids. This chain's CDR3 is CAWSVPSGRVTGELFF. CDR3 DNA sequence: TGTGCCTGGAGTGTACCCAGCGGGAGAGTCACCGGGGAGCTGTTTTTT.

This clone is a singleton in its sample. The genes are TRBV19 and TRBJ1-5; D possibly corresponds to TRBD1 (5 bases). This CDR3 has 18 amino acids. V was pared by 3 bases and J by 6 bases, with 24 bases between. Germline assignment: CDR1 LNHDA and CDR2 SQIVND (reference sequence). CDR3 nucleotide sequence: TGTGCCAGTAGTATGGGGGGTTTTGGGGCATTCCAAGCTCAGCCCCAGCATTTT. It is translated as CASSMGGFGAFQAQPQHF.

The rearrangement uses TRBV6-5 and TRBJ2-1; 8 bases are shared with TRBD2. This CDR3 spans 16 amino acids. The V and J ends lost 4 bases and 0 bases, in that order; junction bases with no gene match: 5. Germline V gene lookup returns CDR1 MNHEY and CDR2 SVGAGI. The CDR3: CASSSLSGSSYNEQFF. DNA for the CDR3: TGTGCCAGCAGTTCACTCAGCGGGAGCTCCTACAATGAGCAGTTCTTC.

The genes are TRBV18 and TRBJ1-1; D might be TRBD1 (6 bases). V lost 7 bases and J lost 6, with 18 bases in between. Germline V gene data show CDR1 as KGHSH and CDR2 as LQKENI. This CDR3 region has 14 residues. CDR3 in amino acids: CASLSNRDIAEAFF. Written as DNA, the CDR3 is TGTGCCAGCTTATCGAATCGGGACATCGCTGAAGCTTTCTTT.

This chain uses TRBV5-8 with TRBJ1-3; 11 bases agree with TRBD1. The CDR3 is 17 amino acids. V lost 0 bases to trimming and J lost 4 bases; unmatched junction nucleotides: 6. The germline V gene has CDR1 SGHTS and CDR2 YDEGEE. The CDR3 is CASSLAGQGAPGNTIYF. The CDR3 DNA sequence: TGTGCCAGCAGCTTGGCCGGACAGGGGGCGCCGGGAAACACCATATATTTT.

V and J are TRBV7-8 and TRBJ1-6; a weak D match, TRBD1 (5 bases). The CDR3 has 14 residues. The germline V gene has CDR1 SGHVS and CDR2 FQNEAQ. V shed 6 bases and J shed 10 bases, with 16 bases lying between them. CDR3 protein: CASRLAGEGSPLHF. CDR3 DNA sequence: TGTGCCAGCAGGCTAGCGGGGGAGGGATCACCCCTCCACTTT. Complete variable domain (other parts from reference TRBV7-8 and TRBJ1-6): GAGVSQSPRYKVAKRGQDVALRCDPISGHVSLFWYQQALGQGPEFLTYFQNEAQLDKSGLPSDRFFAERPEGSVSTLKIQRTQQEDSAVYLCASRLAGEGSPLHFGNGTRLTVT.

V gene TRBV19 combines with J gene TRBJ1-1; tentative D call: TRBD1 (6 bases). This CDR3 is built from 14 residues. The germline V gene encodes CDR1 LNHDA and CDR2 SQIVND (reference sequence). Trimming took 5 bases from V and 5 from J, leaving 15 bases between them. The CDR3 DNA follows: TGTGCCAGTAGTTCTCCCCAGGGGCGAACTGAAGCTTTCTTT. It specifies CASSSPQGRTEAFF.

The chain employs TRBV6-5 and TRBJ2-7, with D hard to call. The CDR3 consists of 13 residues. With 0 bases removed from V and 2 bases from J, the gap between germline ends came to 5 bases. Germline V gene lookup returns CDR1 MNHEY and CDR2 SVGAGI. DNA for the CDR3: TGTGCCAGCAGTTACTCGCAGGCCTACGAGCAGTACTTC. Translation: CASSYSQAYEQYF.

The chain employs TRBV28 and TRBJ2-2; 10 nucleotides line up with TRBD1. V lost 7 bases and J lost 3; bases outside the gene matches: 5. This CDR3 contains 15 residues. Germline lookup yields CDR1 MDHEN and CDR2 SYDVKM. DNA for the CDR3: TGTGCCAGCATTACCGGGACAGGGGACACCGGGGAGCTGTTTTTT. Amino acids: CASITGTGDTGELFF.

The DNA of the CDR3 is TGTGCCGTCGGGTTAGAGGCGCCTAATGAAAAACTGTTTTTT. Residues: CAVGLEAPNEKLFF. This chain connects TRBV5-3 to TRBJ1-4; D is ambiguous. TRBV5-3 is identified as an open reading frame with a role that is uncertain. V was cut by 10 bases and J by 3 bases, with 16 bases left in between. The CDR3 runs to 14 residues.

This chain connects TRBV27 to TRBJ1-6; D unclear. This CDR3 is built from 14 residues. Trimming stripped 2 bases from V and 7 bases from J, with 9 bases between. The germline gives CDR1 MNHEY, CDR2 SMNVEV (reference sequence). The DNA for the CDR3 is TGTGCCAGCAGTTTAACCAGGAACAATTCACCCCTCCACTTT. It yields the protein CASSLTRNNSPLHF.

J is TRBJ1-1 and V is TRBV5-6, with D unresolved. Germline CDR1 and CDR2: SGHDT and YYEEEE. V dropped 3 bases and J dropped 7 bases, with 7 bases sitting between them. The CDR3 consists of 11 residues. This CDR3 is CASSSYSEAFF. In DNA, the CDR3 is TGTGCCAGCAGCTCCTACAGTGAAGCTTTCTTT.

J is TRBJ1-3 and V is TRBV9; tentatively, D is TRBD1 (6 bases). The CDR3 extends over 14 amino acids. Germline V CDR1 and CDR2: SGDLS, YYNGEE. Trimming stripped 3 bases from V and 0 bases from J, with 7 bases between. In DNA, the CDR3 is TGTGCCAGCAGCGAAGGGGGCTCTGGAAACACCATATATTTT. It translates to CASSEGGSGNTIYF.

J is TRBJ2-3 and V is TRBV6-6; 9 bases fit TRBD1. The CDR3 is made up of 15 amino acids. The germline CDR1 and CDR2 sequences are MNHNY and SVGAGI (reference sequence). Trimming took 10 bases from V and 4 from J; bases not matched to a gene: 12. The CDR3 loop reads CATHPTGGRPDTQYF. As DNA, the CDR3 is TGTGCCACCCACCCGACAGGGGGAAGGCCAGATACGCAGTATTTT.